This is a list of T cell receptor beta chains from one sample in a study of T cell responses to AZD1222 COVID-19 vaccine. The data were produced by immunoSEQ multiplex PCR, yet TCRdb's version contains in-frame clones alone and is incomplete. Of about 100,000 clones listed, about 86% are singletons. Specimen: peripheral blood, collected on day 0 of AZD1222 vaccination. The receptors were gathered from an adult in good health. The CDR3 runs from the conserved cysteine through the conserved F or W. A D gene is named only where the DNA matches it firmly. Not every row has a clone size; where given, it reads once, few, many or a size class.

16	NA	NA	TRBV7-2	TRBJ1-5	CASSQTPGVGNQPQHF	TGTGCCAGCAGCCAAACCCCAGGGGTCGGCAATCAGCCCCAGCATTTT
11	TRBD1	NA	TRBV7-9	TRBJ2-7	CASSQGDEQYF	TGTGCCAGCAGCCAGGGGGACGAGCAGTACTTC
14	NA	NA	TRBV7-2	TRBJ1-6	CASSLKVDNSPLHF	TGTGCCAGCAGCTTAAAGGTCGATAATTCACCCCTCCACTTT
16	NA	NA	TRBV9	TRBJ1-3	CASSVGWNRERNTIYF	TGTGCCAGCAGCGTAGGGTGGAACAGGGAAAGAAACACCATATATTTT
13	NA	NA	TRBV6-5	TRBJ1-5	CASSLGWEQPQHF	TGTGCCAGCAGCTTAGGGTGGGAGCAGCCCCAGCATTTT
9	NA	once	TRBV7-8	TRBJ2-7	CASSFPPEF	TGTGCCAGCAGCTTTCCCCCGGAATTC
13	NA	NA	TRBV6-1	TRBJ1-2	CASSDGPAYGYTF	TGTGCCAGCAGTGATGGACCAGCCTATGGCTACACCTTC
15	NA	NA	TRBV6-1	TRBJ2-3	CASSEDPGSTDTQYF	TGTGCCAGCAGTGAAGATCCCGGAAGCACAGATACGCAGTATTTT
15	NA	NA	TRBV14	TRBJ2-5	CASSQDWGRDETQYF	TGTGCCAGCAGCCAAGACTGGGGGCGCGATGAGACCCAGTACTTC
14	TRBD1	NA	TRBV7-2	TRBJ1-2	CASSPDRDNREGTF	TGTGCCAGCAGCCCTGACAGGGACAATCGGGAGGGAACCTTC